This passage covers 29 T cell receptor beta chains from one sample sequenced in a study of blood T cell repertoires in COVID-19. The data were produced by immunoSEQ multiplex PCR, yet TCRdb's version contains in-frame clones alone and is incomplete. Of about 310,000 clones detected, about 88% appear once; the ten largest clones hold around 9.5%. The sequenced sample was PBMCs or T cells enriched from blood (not recorded which). These receptors were collected from a woman aged 35 to 49 who had recovered from COVID-19.

The rearrangement links TRBV3-1 (or the pseudogene TRBV3-2) to TRBJ2-7; TRBD1 is a possible D gene (6 bases). CDR3 size: 13 residues. Germline V gene lookup returns CDR1 LGHDT and CDR2 YNNKEL (reference sequence). V shed 4 bases and J shed 6 bases, with 13 bases lying between them. The CDR3 spells CASSRTGPIEQYF. The CDR3 coding sequence is TGTGCCAGCAGCCGTACAGGGCCCATCGAGCAGTACTTC.

The genes are TRBV9 and TRBJ1-2; 9 nucleotides agree with TRBD1. J gave up 4 bases and V 0 bases, and 7 bases lay outside the gene matches. CDR1 is SGDLS and CDR2 is YYNGEE in the germline V gene. The CDR3 totals 16 residues. For the CDR3, the DNA is TGTGCCAGCAGCGTAGACGGGGACAGGGACGGCTATGGCTACACCTTC. Its translation is CASSVDGDRDGYGYTF.

The rearrangement joins TRBV10-1 to TRBJ2-1, with D perhaps TRBD2 (6 bases). Germline CDR1 and CDR2: WNHNN and SYGVQD (reference sequence). The CDR3 runs 14 residues. V gave up 9 bases and J gave up 0 bases, with 12 bases separating them. The CDR3 reads CAREGPSSYNEQFF. DNA for the CDR3: TGCGCCAGGGAGGGGCCGAGCTCCTACAATGAGCAGTTCTTC.

The V and J genes are TRBV28 and TRBJ2-5; 9 bases are a match to TRBD1. Germline trimming cut 5 bases from V and 1 base from J; bases unmatched to any gene: 8. The V gene's germline CDR1 is MDHEN and CDR2 SYDVKM. The CDR3 is 16 amino acids. In DNA, the CDR3 is TGTGCCAGCAGTGCCACCGGGACAGGGATCCAAGAGACCCAGTACTTC. This encodes CASSATGTGIQETQYF.

The V gene is TRBV5-1, the J gene TRBJ2-3; the D gene is possibly TRBD2 (6 bases). This CDR3 is 15 amino acids long. Deletions cut 0 bases from V and 3 bases from J, with 11 bases between. The germline V gene encodes CDR1 SGHRS and CDR2 YFSETQ. As DNA, the CDR3 is TGCGCCAGCAGCTTGGTGGCGGGAACGACAGATACGCAGTATTTT. This gives the protein CASSLVAGTTDTQYF. The full variable domain, in which reference TRBV5-1 and TRBJ2-3 provide the parts outside the CDR3, is KAGVTQTPRYLIKTRGQQVTLSCSPISGHRSVSWYQQTPGQGLQFLFEYFSETQRNKGNFPGRFSGRQFSNSRSEMNVSTLELGDSALYLCASSLVAGTTDTQYFGPGTRLTVL.

V is TRBV7-6 and J is TRBJ1-1; D uncertain. The germline V gene encodes CDR1 SGHVS and CDR2 FNYEAQ. Trimming pared 5 bases from V and 3 bases from J, leaving 4 bases between. The CDR3 is 11 amino acids. The CDR3 sequence is CASSPDTEAFF. CDR3 bases: TGTGCCAGCAGCCCTGACACTGAAGCTTTCTTT.

The V call is TRBV7-3, the J call TRBJ2-5, with 10 nucleotides matching TRBD2. Germline CDR1 reads SGHTA; CDR2 reads FQGTGA. The CDR3 covers 15 residues. Unmatched junction bases numbered 8, after V lost 5 bases and J lost 5 bases. The CDR3 region is CASSLSGGATETQYF. CDR3 in DNA: TGTGCCAGCAGCCTCAGCGGGGGGGCCACGGAGACCCAGTACTTC.

This chain joins TRBV10-3 and TRBJ2-7; D is possibly TRBD2 (6 bases). Germline values: CDR1 ENHRY, CDR2 SYGVKD. The length of the CDR3 is 14 residues. The V and J ends lost 6 bases and 5 bases respectively, with 17 bases between them. The CDR3 protein is CAIRLQASGDEQYF. The CDR3 DNA reads as TGTGCCATCAGGTTACAAGCATCGGGGGACGAGCAGTACTTC.

The chain couples TRBV9 to TRBJ2-7, with 9 nucleotides matching TRBD1. The CDR3 totals 15 residues. With V trimmed by 0 bases and J by 4 bases, 5 bases remained unmatched. Germline V gene sequence: CDR1 SGDLS, CDR2 YYNGEE. The CDR3 protein is CASSVDTGTGYEQYF. For the CDR3, the DNA is TGTGCCAGCAGCGTAGACACCGGGACAGGGTACGAGCAGTACTTC.

This clone was picked up one time. The V gene is TRBV5-1, the J gene TRBJ1-2; 9 nucleotides match TRBD1. V dropped 0 bases and J dropped 4; count of bases not matched to a gene: 7. Germline V lookup: CDR1 SGHRS, CDR2 YFSETQ. This CDR3 contains 16 residues. CDR3 nucleotides: TGCGCCAGCAGCTTGGCCGAAACAGGGGGCGTCTATGGCTACACCTTC. It yields the protein CASSLAETGGVYGYTF.

The chain is built from TRBV7-3 and TRBJ2-1; perhaps TRBD1 as D (6 bases). The CDR3 runs to 15 residues. The germline V gene encodes CDR1 SGHTA and CDR2 FQGTGA. V lost 1 base and J 6 bases, leaving 13 bases between the germline ends. The CDR3 DNA reads TGTGCCAGCAGCTTAATTGCAGGGGTTATCAATGAGCAGTTCTTC. Encoded protein: CASSLIAGVINEQFF.

The rearrangement joins TRBV18 to TRBJ2-7, with 9 nucleotides matching TRBD2. The CDR3 has 15 residues. V shed 3 bases and J 5 bases; nucleotides not matched to a gene: 8. CDR1 is KGHSH and CDR2 is LQKENI in the germline V gene. The CDR3, as DNA: TGTGCCAGCTCACCCGCCCTGCGGGGGGGCGACGAGCAGTACTTC. Translating gives CASSPALRGGDEQYF.

The genes are TRBV7-9 and TRBJ1-2; D unresolved. Germline V gene lookup returns CDR1 SEHNR and CDR2 FQNEAQ (reference sequence). There are 13 residues in the CDR3. The germline V and J ends were trimmed by 2 bases and 6 bases, with 10 bases remaining between them. DNA for the CDR3: TGTGCCAGCAGCTTACACCTCTCGGATGGCTACACCTTC. It codes for CASSLHLSDGYTF.

V is TRBV5-1 and J is TRBJ2-3; 11 bases are a match to TRBD2. V dropped 4 bases and J dropped 1; count of bases not matched to a gene: 8. There are 17 residues in the CDR3. Germline assignment: CDR1 SGHRS and CDR2 YFSETQ. DNA for the CDR3: TGCGCCAGCAGCCTCTCGGGGACTAGCGGAGGCACAGATACGCAGTATTTT. This sequence encodes CASSLSGTSGGTDTQYF.

The V gene is TRBV18, the J gene TRBJ1-1; D is undetermined. Trimming pared 3 bases from V and 1 base from J, leaving 6 bases between. The CDR3 contains 13 residues. CDR1 is KGHSH, CDR2 LQKENI, per germline. The CDR3 protein is CASSPGENTEAFF. The CDR3 DNA is TGTGCCAGCTCACCCGGAGAGAACACTGAAGCTTTCTTT.

DNA for the CDR3: TGTGCCAGCACATTGGGAGGGGGGTCCTACGAGCAGTACTTC. Its translation: CASTLGGGSYEQYF. V is TRBV5-3 and J is TRBJ2-7, with a possible D match to TRBD2 (7 bases). TRBV5-3 is an ORF, with its function uncertain. This CDR3 contains 14 residues. V lost 8 bases to trimming and J lost 1 base, with 16 bases between them.

This clone was seen a few times. The V and J genes are TRBV28 and TRBJ1-1; D is unclear. V was shortened by 7 bases and J by 11 bases, with 14 bases between the two germline ends. The CDR3 extends over 11 amino acids. Germline V gene sequence: CDR1 MDHEN, CDR2 SYDVKM. CDR3 coding DNA: TGTGCCAGCACCACGACGGGTTTTGCTTTCTTT. This sequence encodes CASTTTGFAFF.

This chain uses TRBV2 with TRBJ1-1, with a weak D call TRBD1 (6 bases). The CDR3 runs to 14 residues. V was clipped by 6 bases and J by 2 bases, with 13 bases between them. Per germline, CDR1 SNHLY and CDR2 FYNNEI. The CDR3: CASRPGTPNTEAFF. CDR3 coding DNA: TGTGCCAGCAGGCCCGGGACACCTAACACTGAAGCTTTCTTT.

V usage is TRBV21-1 and J usage is TRBJ2-7; TRBD2, the D gene given by the table, was not confirmed from the DNA. TRBV21-1 constitutes a pseudogene. The CDR3 is made up of 21 amino acids. The CDR3 protein is CASSPPRDVGTSGTPSYEQYF. CDR3 DNA: TGTGCCAGCAGCCCCCCCAGAGACGTCGGGACTAGCGGGACCCCCTCCTACGAGCAGTACTTC.

The genes are TRBV30 and TRBJ1-4; TRBD1 matches 8 bases. The junction had 0 bases not matched to a gene; V was cut back by 5 bases and J by 1 base. CDR3 length: 13 amino acids. From germline, CDR1 is GTSNPN and CDR2 SVGIG (reference sequence). The DNA for the CDR3 is TGTGCCTGGGGGACAGGAACTAATGAAAAACTGTTTTTT. The encoded protein is CAWGTGTNEKLFF.

The V call is TRBV7-3, the J call TRBJ2-3, with 8 bases aligning to TRBD2. The CDR3 is made up of 14 amino acids. V lost 5 bases, J lost 4 bases, and 5 bases stayed unmatched. CDR1 and CDR2 from the germline V gene are SGHTA and FQGTGA. CDR3 bases: TGTGCCAGCAGCGCGGGGGGCCCGCCAGATACGCAGTATTTT. It specifies CASSAGGPPDTQYF.

This chain joins TRBV7-9 and TRBJ2-7; D unresolved. CDR1 is SEHNR and CDR2 is FQNEAQ in the germline V gene (reference sequence). Trimming stripped 3 bases from V and 2 bases from J, with 8 bases between. This CDR3 has 13 amino acids. DNA of the CDR3: TGTGCCAGCAGCTTGGCGGAGACCTACGAGCAGTACTTC. It is translated as CASSLAETYEQYF.

A few counts support this clone. The chain joins TRBV27 to TRBJ2-2; D might be TRBD1 (6 bases). Germline V CDR1 and CDR2: MNHEY, SMNVEV (reference sequence). Deletions cut 3 bases from V and 2 bases from J, with 10 bases between. CDR3 length: 15 amino acids. The CDR3 DNA sequence: TGTGCCAGCAGTTTTGGCAGGGGTAACACCGGGGAGCTGTTTTTT. Its translation is CASSFGRGNTGELFF.

The chain links TRBV7-2 to TRBJ2-3; D unclear. Germline lookup yields CDR1 SGHTA and CDR2 FQGNSA. The CDR3 runs to 15 residues. Trimming left V 5 bases short and J 2 bases short, with 14 bases between. The chain's CDR3 is CASSGEVSFTDTQYF. CDR3 DNA: TGTGCCAGCAGCGGAGAAGTATCTTTCACAGATACGCAGTATTTT.

This clone came up once. V is TRBV6-2 or TRBV6-3 and J is TRBJ1-2; 7 bases match TRBD1. After removal of 4 bases from V and 0 bases from J, the junction contained 2 bases not matched to a gene. The CDR3 extends over 14 amino acids. Germline V gene lookup returns CDR1 MNHEY and CDR2 SVGEGT. CDR3 sequence reads: CASSSGQANYGYTF. The CDR3, as DNA: TGTGCCAGCAGTTCCGGACAGGCTAACTATGGCTACACCTTC.

About this clone: The same CDR3 can be traced to other DNA sequences in this sample. This chain links TRBV2 with TRBJ2-5, with TRBD1 matching over 8 bases. The CDR3 spans 12 residues. Germline V gives CDR1 SNHLY, CDR2 FYNNEI. With 9 bases clipped from V and 5 bases from J, the junction kept 5 bases outside the gene matches. The CDR3 region has the DNA TGTGCCAGTGGACAGGGTCTGGAGACCCAGTACTTC. This encodes CASGQGLETQYF.

The J gene is TRBJ2-7, the V gene TRBV11-1, with TRBD2 identical over 14 bases. Germline CDR1 and CDR2: SGHAT and FQDESV (reference sequence). V shed 4 bases, J shed 3 bases, and the junction held 2 bases outside the gene matches. The CDR3 runs 15 residues. CDR3 in amino acids: CASSSGTSGSYEQYF. The CDR3, as DNA: TGTGCCAGCAGCTCTGGGACTAGCGGGAGCTACGAGCAGTACTTC.

This clone was observed once. The chain joins TRBV7-8 to TRBJ2-7; a possible D gene is TRBD2 (6 bases). The V end lost 0 bases, the J end lost 9 bases, and 18 bases lay between the germline ends. CDR3 length: 15 amino acids. The germline CDR1 and CDR2 sequences are SGHVS and FQNEAQ. CDR3 amino acids: CASSLALGPRGRQYF. The CDR3 coding sequence is TGTGCCAGCAGCTTAGCTCTCGGGCCTCGGGGGAGGCAGTACTTC.

CDR3 loop: CASSMTDGITEAFF. For the CDR3, the DNA is TGTGCCAGCAGCATGACAGATGGGATCACTGAAGCTTTCTTT. The V call is TRBV7-3, the J call TRBJ1-1, with D possibly TRBD1 on 5 matching bases. The germline gives CDR1 SGHTA, CDR2 FQGTGA. The length of the CDR3 is 14 residues. Trimming left V 5 bases short and J 4 bases short, with 14 bases between.